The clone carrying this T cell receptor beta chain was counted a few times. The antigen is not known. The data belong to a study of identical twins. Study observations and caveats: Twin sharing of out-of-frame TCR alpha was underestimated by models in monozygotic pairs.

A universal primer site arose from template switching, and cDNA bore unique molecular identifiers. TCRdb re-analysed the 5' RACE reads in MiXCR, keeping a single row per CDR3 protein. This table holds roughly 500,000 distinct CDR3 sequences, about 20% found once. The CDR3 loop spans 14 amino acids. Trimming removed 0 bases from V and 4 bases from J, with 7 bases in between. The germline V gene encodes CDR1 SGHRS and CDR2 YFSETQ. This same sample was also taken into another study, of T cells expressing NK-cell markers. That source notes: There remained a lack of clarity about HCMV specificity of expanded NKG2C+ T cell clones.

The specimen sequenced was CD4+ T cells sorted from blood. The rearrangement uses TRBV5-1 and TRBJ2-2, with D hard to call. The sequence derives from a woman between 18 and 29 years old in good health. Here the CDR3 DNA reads TGCGCCAGCAGCTTGGTCATAAGCACCGGGGAGCTGTTTTTT. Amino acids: CASSLVISTGELFF.